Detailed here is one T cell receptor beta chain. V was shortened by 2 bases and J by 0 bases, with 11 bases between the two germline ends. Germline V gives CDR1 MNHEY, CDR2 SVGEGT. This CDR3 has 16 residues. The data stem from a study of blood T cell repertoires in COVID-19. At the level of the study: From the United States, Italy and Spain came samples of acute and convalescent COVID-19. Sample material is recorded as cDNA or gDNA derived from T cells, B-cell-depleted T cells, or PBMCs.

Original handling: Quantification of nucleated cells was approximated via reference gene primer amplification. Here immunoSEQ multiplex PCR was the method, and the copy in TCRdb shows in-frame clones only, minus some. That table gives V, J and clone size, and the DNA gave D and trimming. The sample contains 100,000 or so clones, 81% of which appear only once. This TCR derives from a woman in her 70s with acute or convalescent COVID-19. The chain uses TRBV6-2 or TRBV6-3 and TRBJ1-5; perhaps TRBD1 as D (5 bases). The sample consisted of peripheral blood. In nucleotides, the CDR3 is TGTGCCAGCAGTTACATCCAGGGTTATAGCAATCAGCCCCAGCATTTT. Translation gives CASSYIQGYSNQPQHF.